A single TCR beta chain is shown here with its context. No cognate antigen has been identified for it. Base qualities are missing; no much larger clone stands one base away. The source of the sample is a study of identical twins listed by TCRdb under 2016. Some background on the complete study: The study deep-sequenced TCR alpha and beta repertoires from monozygotic twins, unrelated adults of various ages and cord blood to test whether fetal clonotypes persist. Replicate twin experiments were performed at different times using different library preparation protocols to rule out contamination. The research as a whole found: Conclusions relied on cross-sectional statistical analysis, since the same donors could not be followed over many years. A weaker excess of twin sharing was found in beta out-of-frame sequences because the signal-to-noise ratio was lowered by fewer shared sequences. Abundant cord blood beta clonotypes carried fewer insertions; young adult naive repertoires showed a weaker similar trend, while memory repertoires showed none. Out-of-frame TCR alpha sequences shared between twins showed an excess of low generation-probability sequences compared with coincidental sharing between unrelated individuals. Out-of-frame TCR alpha sharing in monozygotic twins was systematically underestimated by recombination models, whereas sharing between unrelated individuals was in agreement with the recombination models. Zero-insertion analyses could be partly confounded by invariant T cells such as MAIT and iNKT, though diverse VJ usage argued against such confounding for most clonotypes.

Every donor in the study was a healthy Caucasian. Three pairs of female monozygotic twins, all aged roughly 18 to 29 years, were included in the twin cohort. Positive isolation kits from Invitrogen were used to isolate the CD4+ and CD8+ T cell populations. From its cysteine to its phenylalanine, the CDR3 spans 15 amino acids. The sequence is cut down to CDR3 DNA, 45 bases in frame from base 1. The germline V gene (reference sequence) sets CDR1 to DFQATT and CDR2 to SNEGSKA. V lost 0 bases and J lost 6 bases; the stretch between them is 16 bases long. Library prep was done by 5' RACE. TCRdb names Illumina HiSeq 2000 as the instrument used. Template switching introduced a universal primer binding site; the final cDNA contained a unique molecular identifier, enabling accurate counting of TCR cDNA molecules. Specific primers in the conserved constant-segment region were used to synthesize first-strand cDNA for TCR alpha and beta chains. Each cDNA library was double barcoded, with a SMART-Mk sample barcode plus Illumina barcodes, to control for contamination. TruSeq adapter sequences and Illumina sample barcodes were added in two successive PCR steps. TCR alpha and beta cDNA libraries were sequenced on the Illumina HiSeq platform with custom primers. On the authors' methods: Unique molecular identifiers were extracted from raw reads with MiGEC, and CDR3 positions were determined with MiXCR. For each individual, recombination models were inferred using an EM algorithm with the repgenHMM and IGoR tools. Shared clonotypes were analyzed with the tcR package in R, and sharing was normalized by the product of cloneset sizes. Out-of-frame nonproductive sequences were analyzed to study raw recombination free of thymic and clonal selection effects. The public reads were reanalyzed by TCRdb: fastp trimming at Q25, MiXCR alignment, in-frame beta chains only. Rows with a matching CDR3 protein are joined into one entry that keeps the most common DNA and genes. TCRdb's processing, not the authors', yielded these V and J calls. The sample has 300,000 or so distinct CDR3 sequences on record, less than 9.5% of them singletons. The ten largest account for 6% to 8.5% of the sample.

The sample was also linked to a second study, of yellow fever vaccine responses in identical twins. The second study's authors report: The T cell response to vaccination in identical twins was reported by the authors to appear partly convergent and partly personalized. The study precisely tracked vaccine-responding T cell clones in identical twins.

The receptor comes from a woman aged 18-29 years in good health. This receptor chain uses TRBV20-1 and TRBJ2-3; a tentative D match to TRBD2 spans 7 bases. The sample consisted of CD8+ T cells sorted from blood. The CDR3 protein: CSARDLAGAPDTQYF. The nucleotide sequence reads as follows: TGCAGTGCTAGAGATCTGGCGGGGGCCCCGGATACGCAGTATTTT.